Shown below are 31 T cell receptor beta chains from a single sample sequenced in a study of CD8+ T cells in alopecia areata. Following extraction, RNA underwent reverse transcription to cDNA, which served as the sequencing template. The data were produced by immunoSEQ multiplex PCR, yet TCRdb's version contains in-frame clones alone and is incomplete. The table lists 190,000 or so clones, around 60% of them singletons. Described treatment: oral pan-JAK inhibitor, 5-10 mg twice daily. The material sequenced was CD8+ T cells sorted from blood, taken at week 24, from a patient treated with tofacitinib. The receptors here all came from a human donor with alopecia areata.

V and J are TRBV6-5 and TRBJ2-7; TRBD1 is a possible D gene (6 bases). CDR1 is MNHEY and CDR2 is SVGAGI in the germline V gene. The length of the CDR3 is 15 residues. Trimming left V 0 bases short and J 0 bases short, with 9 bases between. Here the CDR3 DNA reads TGTGCCAGCAGTTACTCGACAGGCTACTCCTACGAGCAGTACTTC. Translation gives CASSYSTGYSYEQYF.

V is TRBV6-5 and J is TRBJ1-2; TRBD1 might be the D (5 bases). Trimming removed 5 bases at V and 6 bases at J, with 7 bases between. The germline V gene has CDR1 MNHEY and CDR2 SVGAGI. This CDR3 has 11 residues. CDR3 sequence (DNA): TGTGCCAGCAGTGGGGGAAATGGCTACACCTTC. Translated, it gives CASSGGNGYTF.

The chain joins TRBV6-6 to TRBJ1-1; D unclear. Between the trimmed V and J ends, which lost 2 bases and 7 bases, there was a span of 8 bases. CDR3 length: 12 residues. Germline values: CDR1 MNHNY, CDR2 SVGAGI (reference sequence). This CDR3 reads CASSYRRSEAFF. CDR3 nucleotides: TGTGCCAGCAGTTACCGGCGGAGTGAAGCTTTCTTT.

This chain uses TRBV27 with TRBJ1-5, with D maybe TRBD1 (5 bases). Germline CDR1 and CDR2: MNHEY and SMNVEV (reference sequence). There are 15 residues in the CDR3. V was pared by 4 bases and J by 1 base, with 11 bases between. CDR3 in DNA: TGTGCCAGCAGTTACTGGGACGAGAGCAATCAGCCCCAGCATTTT. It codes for CASSYWDESNQPQHF.

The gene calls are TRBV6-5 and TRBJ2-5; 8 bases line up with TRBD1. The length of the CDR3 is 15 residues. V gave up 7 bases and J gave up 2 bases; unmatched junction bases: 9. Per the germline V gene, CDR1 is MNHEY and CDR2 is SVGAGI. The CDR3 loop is CASTLGQGHQETQYF. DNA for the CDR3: TGTGCCAGCACCTTAGGACAGGGCCATCAAGAGACCCAGTACTTC.

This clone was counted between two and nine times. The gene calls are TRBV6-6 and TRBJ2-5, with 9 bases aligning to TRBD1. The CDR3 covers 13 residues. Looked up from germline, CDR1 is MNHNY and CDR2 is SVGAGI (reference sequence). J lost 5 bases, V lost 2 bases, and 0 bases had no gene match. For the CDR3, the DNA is TGTGCCAGCAGTTACGGGACAGGGGAGACCCAGTACTTC. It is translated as CASSYGTGETQYF.

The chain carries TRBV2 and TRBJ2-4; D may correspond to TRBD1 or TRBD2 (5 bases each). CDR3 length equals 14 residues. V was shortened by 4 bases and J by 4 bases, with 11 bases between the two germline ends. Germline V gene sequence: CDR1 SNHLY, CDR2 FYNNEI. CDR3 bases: TGTGCCAGCAGTGGAGGGGTCGCGAAAAACATTCAGTACTTC. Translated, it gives CASSGGVAKNIQYF.

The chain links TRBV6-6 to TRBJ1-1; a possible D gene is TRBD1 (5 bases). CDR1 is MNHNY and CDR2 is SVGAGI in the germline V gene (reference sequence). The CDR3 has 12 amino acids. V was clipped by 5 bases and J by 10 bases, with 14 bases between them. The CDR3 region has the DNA TGTGCCAGCAGTGCCCGACAGCCCGGAGCTTTCTTT. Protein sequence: CASSARQPGAFF.

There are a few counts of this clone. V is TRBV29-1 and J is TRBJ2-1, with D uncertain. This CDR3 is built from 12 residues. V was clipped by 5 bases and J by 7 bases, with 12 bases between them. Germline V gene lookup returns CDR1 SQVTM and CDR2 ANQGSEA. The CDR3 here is CSVPNSLNEQFF. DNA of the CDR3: TGCAGCGTTCCGAACAGCTTGAATGAGCAGTTCTTC.

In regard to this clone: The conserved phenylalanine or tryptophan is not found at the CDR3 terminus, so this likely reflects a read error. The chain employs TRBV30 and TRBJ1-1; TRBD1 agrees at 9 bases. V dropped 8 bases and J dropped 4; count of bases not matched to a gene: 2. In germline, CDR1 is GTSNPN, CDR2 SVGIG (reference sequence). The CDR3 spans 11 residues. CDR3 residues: CAGQGSTEAFL. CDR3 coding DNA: TGTGCCGGACAGGGGAGCACTGAAGCTTTCCTT.

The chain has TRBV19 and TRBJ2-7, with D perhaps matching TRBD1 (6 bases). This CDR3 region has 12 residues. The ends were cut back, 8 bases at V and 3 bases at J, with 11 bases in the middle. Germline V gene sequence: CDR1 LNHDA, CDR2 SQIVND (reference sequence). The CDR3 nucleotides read TGTGCCAGTGCAGGGGATTACTACGAGCAGTACTTC. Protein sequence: CASAGDYYEQYF.

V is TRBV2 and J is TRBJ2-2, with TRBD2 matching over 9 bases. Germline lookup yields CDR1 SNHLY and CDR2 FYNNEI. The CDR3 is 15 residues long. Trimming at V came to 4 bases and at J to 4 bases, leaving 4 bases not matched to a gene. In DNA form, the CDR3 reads TGTGCCAGCAGTGTTACTAGCGGGTTCACCGGGGAGCTGTTTTTT. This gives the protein CASSVTSGFTGELFF.

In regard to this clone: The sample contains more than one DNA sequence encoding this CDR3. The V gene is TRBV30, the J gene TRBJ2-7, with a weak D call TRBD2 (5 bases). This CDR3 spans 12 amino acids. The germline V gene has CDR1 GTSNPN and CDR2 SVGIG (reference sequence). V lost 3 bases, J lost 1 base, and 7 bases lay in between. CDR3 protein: CAWSGLSYEQYF. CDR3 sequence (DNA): TGTGCCTGGAGCGGACTGTCCTACGAGCAGTACTTC.

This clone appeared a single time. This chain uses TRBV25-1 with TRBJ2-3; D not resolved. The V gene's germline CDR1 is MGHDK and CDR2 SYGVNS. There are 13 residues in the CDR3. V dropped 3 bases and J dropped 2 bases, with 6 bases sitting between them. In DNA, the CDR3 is TGTGCCAGCAGTGAGCCGCCCACAGATACGCAGTATTTT. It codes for CASSEPPTDTQYF.

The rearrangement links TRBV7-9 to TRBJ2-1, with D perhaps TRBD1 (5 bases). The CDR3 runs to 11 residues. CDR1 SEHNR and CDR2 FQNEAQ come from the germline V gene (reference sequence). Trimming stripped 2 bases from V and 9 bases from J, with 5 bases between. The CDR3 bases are TGTGCCAGCAGCTTAAGGGGTGAGCAGTTCTTC. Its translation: CASSLRGEQFF.

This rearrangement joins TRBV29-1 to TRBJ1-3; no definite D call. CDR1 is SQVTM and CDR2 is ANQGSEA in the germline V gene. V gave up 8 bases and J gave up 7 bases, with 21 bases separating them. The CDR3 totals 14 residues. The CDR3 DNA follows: TGCAGCCCCTTTCGGGCGGGGAATGTTAACACCATATATTTT. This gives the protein CSPFRAGNVNTIYF.

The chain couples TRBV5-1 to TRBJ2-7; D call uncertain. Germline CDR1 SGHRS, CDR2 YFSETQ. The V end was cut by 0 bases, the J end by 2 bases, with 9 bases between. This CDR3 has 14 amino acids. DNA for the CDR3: TGCGCCAGCAGCTTGGCCGGCGGTACCTACGAGCAGTACTTC. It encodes CASSLAGGTYEQYF.

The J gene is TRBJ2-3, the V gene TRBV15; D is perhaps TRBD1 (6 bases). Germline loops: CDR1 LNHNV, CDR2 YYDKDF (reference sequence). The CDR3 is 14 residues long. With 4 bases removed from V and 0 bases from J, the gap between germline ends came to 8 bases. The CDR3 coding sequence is TGTGCCACCAGCATCGGACAGAGCACAGATACGCAGTATTTT. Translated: CATSIGQSTDTQYF.

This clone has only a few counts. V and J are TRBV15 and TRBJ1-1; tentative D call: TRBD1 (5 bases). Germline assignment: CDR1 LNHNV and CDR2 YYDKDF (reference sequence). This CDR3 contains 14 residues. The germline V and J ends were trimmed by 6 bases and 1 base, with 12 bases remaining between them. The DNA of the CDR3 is TGTGCCACCAGTCCCCTCGGGGGGAACACTGAAGCTTTCTTT. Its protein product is CATSPLGGNTEAFF. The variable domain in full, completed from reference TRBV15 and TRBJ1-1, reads DAMVIQNPRYQVTQFGKPVTLSCSQTLNHNVMYWYQQKSSQAPKLLFHYYDKDFNNEADTPDNFQSRRPNTSFCFLDIRSPGLGDTAMYLCATSPLGGNTEAFFGQGTRLTVV.

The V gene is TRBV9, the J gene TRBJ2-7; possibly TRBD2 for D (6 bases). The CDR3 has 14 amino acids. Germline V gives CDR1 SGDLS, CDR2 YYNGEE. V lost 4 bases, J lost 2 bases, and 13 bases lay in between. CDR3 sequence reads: CASSPRSGTYEQYF. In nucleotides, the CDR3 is TGTGCCAGCAGCCCCCGTAGCGGTACCTACGAGCAGTACTTC.

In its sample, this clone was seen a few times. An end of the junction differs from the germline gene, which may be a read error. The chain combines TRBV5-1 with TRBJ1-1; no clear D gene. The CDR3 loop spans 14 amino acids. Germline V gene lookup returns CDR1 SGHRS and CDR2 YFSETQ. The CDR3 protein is CASSLDNPNNEAFF. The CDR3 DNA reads TGCGCCAGCAGCTTGGACAACCCGAACAATGAAGCTTTCTTT. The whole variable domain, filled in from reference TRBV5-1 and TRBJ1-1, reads KAGVTQTPRYLIKTRGQQVTLSCSPISGHRSVSWYQQTPGQGLQFLFEYFSETQRNKGNFPGRFSGRQFSNSRSEMNVSTLELGDSALYLCASSLDNPNNEAFFGQGTRLTVV.

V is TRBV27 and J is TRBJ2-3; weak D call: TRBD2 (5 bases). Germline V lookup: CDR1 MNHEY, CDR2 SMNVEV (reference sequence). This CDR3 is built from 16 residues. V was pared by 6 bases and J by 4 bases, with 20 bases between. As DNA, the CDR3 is TGTGCCAGCAGATCTTATCTAGCAAACCCCCCAGATACGCAGTATTTT. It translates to CASRSYLANPPDTQYF.

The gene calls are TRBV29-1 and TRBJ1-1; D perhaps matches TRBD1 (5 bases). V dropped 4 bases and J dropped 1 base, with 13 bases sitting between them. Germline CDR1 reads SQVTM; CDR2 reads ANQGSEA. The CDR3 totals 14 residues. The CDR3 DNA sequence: TGCAGCGTTGGGGGTGGGACGGAGAACACTGAAGCTTTCTTT. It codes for CSVGGGTENTEAFF. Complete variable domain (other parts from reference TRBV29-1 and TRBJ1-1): SAVISQKPSRDICQRGTSLTIQCQVDSQVTMMFWYRQQPGQSLTLIATANQGSEATYESGFVIDKFPISRPNLTFSTLTVSNMSPEDSSIYLCSVGGGTENTEAFFGQGTRLTVV.

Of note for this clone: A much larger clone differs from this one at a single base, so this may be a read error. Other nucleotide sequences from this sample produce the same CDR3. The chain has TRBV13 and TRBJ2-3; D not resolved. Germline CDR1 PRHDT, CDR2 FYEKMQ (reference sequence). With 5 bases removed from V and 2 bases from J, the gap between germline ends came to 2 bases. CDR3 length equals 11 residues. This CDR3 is CASSTTDTQYF. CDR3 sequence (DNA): TGTGCCAGCAGCACCACAGATACGCAGTATTTT.

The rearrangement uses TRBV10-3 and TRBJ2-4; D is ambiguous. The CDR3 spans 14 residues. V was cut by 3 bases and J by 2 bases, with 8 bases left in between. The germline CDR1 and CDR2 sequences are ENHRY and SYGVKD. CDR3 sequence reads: CAISDPWTKNIQYF. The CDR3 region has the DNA TGTGCCATCAGTGACCCCTGGACCAAAAACATTCAGTACTTC.

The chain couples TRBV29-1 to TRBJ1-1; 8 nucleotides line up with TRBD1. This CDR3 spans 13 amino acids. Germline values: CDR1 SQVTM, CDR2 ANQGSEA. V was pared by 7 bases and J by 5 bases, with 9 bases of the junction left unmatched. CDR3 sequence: CSALTGDNTEAFF. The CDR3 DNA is TGCAGCGCTCTGACAGGGGATAATACTGAAGCTTTCTTT. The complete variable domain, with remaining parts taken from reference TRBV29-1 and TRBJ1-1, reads SAVISQKPSRDICQRGTSLTIQCQVDSQVTMMFWYRQQPGQSLTLIATANQGSEATYESGFVIDKFPISRPNLTFSTLTVSNMSPEDSSIYLCSALTGDNTEAFFGQGTRLTVV.

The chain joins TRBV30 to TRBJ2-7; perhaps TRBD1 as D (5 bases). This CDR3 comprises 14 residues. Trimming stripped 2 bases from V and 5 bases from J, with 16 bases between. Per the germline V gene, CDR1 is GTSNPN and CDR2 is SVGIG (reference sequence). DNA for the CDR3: TGTGCCTGGAGTATGATTCTGCAGGGTCACGAGCAGTACTTC. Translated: CAWSMILQGHEQYF. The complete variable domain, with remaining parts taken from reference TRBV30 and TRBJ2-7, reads SQTIHQWPATLVQPVGSPLSLECTVEGTSNPNLYWYRQAAGRGLQLLFYSVGIGQISSEVPQNLSASRPQDRQFILSSKKLLLSDSGFYLCAWSMILQGHEQYFGPGTRLTVT.

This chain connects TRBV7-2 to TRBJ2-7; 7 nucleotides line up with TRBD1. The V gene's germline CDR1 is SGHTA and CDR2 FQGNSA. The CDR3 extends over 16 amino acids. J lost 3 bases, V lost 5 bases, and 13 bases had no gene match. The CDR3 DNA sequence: TGTGCCAGCAGCGACCCCTCCGGGACAGACTTCTACGAGCAGTACTTC. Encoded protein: CASSDPSGTDFYEQYF. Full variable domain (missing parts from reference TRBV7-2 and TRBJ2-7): GAGVSQSPSNKVTEKGKDVELRCDPISGHTALYWYRQSLGQGLEFLIYFQGNSAPDKSGLPSDRFSAERTGGSVSTLTIQRTQQEDSAVYLCASSDPSGTDFYEQYFGPGTRLTVT.

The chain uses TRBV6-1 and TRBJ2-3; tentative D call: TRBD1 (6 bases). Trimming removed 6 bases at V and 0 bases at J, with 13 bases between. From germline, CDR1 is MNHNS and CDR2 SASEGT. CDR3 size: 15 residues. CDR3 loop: CASSRGGWSTDTQYF. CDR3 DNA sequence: TGTGCCAGCAGCAGGGGCGGTTGGAGCACAGATACGCAGTATTTT.

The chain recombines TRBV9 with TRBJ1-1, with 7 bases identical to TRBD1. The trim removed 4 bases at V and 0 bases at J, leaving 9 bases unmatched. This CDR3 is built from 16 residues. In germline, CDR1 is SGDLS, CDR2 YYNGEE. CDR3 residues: CASSPRQGSVNTEAFF. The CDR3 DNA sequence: TGTGCCAGCAGCCCCCGACAGGGCAGCGTGAACACTGAAGCTTTCTTT.

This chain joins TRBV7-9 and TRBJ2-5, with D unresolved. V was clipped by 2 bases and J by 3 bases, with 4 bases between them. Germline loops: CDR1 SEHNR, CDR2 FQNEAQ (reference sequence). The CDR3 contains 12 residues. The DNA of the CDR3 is TGTGCCAGCAGCTTATTGAAAGAGACCCAGTACTTC. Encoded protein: CASSLLKETQYF.